This T cell receptor (beta chain) emerged from a study of lymphopenia after photon versus proton radiotherapy. Study-wide results and limits: Post-nadir diversity loss with photons came from oligoclonal expansion, particularly CD8+ Temra cells. Better survival with proton therapy was suggested as possible, not demonstrated.

Concerning this clone: Its antigen is not identified.

CDR1 PRHDT and CDR2 FYEKMQ come from the germline V gene (reference sequence). With 4 bases removed from V and 0 bases from J, the gap between germline ends came to 24 bases. This CDR3 region has 19 residues. Sequenced by immunoSEQ multiplex PCR; TCRdb stores in-frame clones only, minus some. This table has about 20,000 clones, 84% appearing once. The sequence was obtained from a woman in her fifties or sixties with pancreatic cancer. Sequenced here: peripheral blood, sampled from a patient treated with photon-based radiotherapy. The chain is built from TRBV13 and TRBJ1-2, with a possible D match to TRBD1 (6 bases). CDR3 DNA: TGTGCCAGCAGCTACTCCCTAGATTCTACAGGGCTTTCTAACTATGGCTACACCTTC. Amino acid sequence: CASSYSLDSTGLSNYGYTF.